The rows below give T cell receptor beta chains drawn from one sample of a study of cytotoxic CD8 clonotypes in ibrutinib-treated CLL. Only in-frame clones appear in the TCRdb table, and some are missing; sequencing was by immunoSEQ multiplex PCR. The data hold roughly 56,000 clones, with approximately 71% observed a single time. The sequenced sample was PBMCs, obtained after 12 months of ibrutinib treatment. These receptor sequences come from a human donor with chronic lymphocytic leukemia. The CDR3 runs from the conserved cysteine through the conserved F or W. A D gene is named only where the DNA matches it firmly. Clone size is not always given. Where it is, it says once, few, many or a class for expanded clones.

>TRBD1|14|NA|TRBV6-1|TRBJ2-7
CASSGRTGETEQYF
TGTGCCAGCAGTGGCCGGACAGGGGAGACCGAGCAGTACTTC
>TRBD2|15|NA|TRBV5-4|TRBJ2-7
CASSDPTSGTYEQYF
TGTGCCAGCAGCGACCCGACTAGCGGAACCTACGAGCAGTACTTC
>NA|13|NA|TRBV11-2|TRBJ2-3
CASSLAGSDTQYF
TGTGCCAGCAGCTTAGCGGGGTCAGATACGCAGTATTTT
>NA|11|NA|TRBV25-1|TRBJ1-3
CASSGLGSIYF
TGTGCCAGCAGTGGACTGGGATCCATATATTTT
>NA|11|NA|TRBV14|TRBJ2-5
CASSQEETQYF
TGTGCCAGCAGCCAAGAGGAGACCCAGTACTTC
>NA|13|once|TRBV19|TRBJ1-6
CAGFQAGDSPLHF
TGTGCCGGTTTTCAGGCAGGGGATTCACCCCTCCACTTT
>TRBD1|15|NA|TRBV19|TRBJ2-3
CASSIAAGGVGTQYF
TGTGCCAGTAGTATAGCAGCAGGGGGTGTTGGAACGCAGTATTTT
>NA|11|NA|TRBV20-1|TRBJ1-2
CSASGGNGYTF
TGCAGTGCTAGCGGGGGAAATGGCTACACCTTC
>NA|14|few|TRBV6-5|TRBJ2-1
CASRRRGASEEQFF
TGTGCCAGCAGACGCAGGGGCGCGTCGGAAGAGCAGTTCTTC
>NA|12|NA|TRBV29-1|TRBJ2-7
CSVRTRFYEQYF
TGCAGCGTCCGGACCCGTTTCTACGAGCAGTACTTC
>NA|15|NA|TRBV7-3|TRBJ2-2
CASSLRGGTDGELFF
TGTGCCAGCAGCTTACGGGGTGGTACTGACGGGGAGCTGTTTTTT
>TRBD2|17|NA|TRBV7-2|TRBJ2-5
CASSLALTGGPGETQYF
TGTGCCAGCAGCTTAGCGTTGACGGGAGGGCCGGGGGAGACCCAGTACTTC
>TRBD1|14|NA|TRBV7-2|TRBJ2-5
CASSPPGQGETQYF
TGTGCCAGCAGCCCCCCGGGACAGGGGGAGACCCAGTACTTC
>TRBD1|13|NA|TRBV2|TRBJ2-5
CASSQGVQETQYF
TGTGCCAGCAGCCAGGGGGTCCAAGAGACCCAGTACTTC
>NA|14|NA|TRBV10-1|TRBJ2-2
CASSSARNTGELFF
TGCGCCAGCAGTTCAGCGAGGAACACCGGGGAGCTGTTTTTT
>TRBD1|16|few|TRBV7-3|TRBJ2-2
CASSLRQGAGTGELFF
TGTGCCAGCAGCTTAAGACAGGGGGCCGGCACCGGGGAGCTGTTTTTT
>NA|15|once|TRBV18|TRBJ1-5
CASSPTGTSNQPQHF
TGTGCCAGCTCACCAACGGGGACTAGCAATCAGCCCCAGCATTTT
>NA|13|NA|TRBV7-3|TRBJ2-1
CASSRGSNNEQFF
TGTGCCAGCAGCCGGGGCAGTAACAATGAGCAGTTCTTC
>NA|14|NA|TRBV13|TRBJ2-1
CASSTSLEHNEQFF
TGTGCCAGCAGCACCTCCTTGGAGCACAATGAGCAGTTCTTC
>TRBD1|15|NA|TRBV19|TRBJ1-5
CASNDRGAPNQPQHF
TGTGCCAGTAATGACAGGGGGGCACCGAATCAGCCCCAGCATTTT
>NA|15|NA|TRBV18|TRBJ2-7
CASSPRQARAYEQYF
TGTGCCAGCTCACCCAGACAGGCAAGAGCCTACGAGCAGTACTTC
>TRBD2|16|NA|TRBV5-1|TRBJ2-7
CASSLATSGSVGEQYF
TGCGCCAGCAGCTTGGCGACTAGCGGGAGTGTGGGGGAGCAGTACTTC
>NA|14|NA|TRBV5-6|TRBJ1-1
CASSRQGPGGEAFF
TGTGCCAGCAGTCGTCAGGGGCCTGGAGGGGAAGCTTTCTTT
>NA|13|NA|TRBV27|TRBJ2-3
CASSLPATDTQYF
TGTGCCAGCAGTTTACCGGCGACAGATACGCAGTATTTT
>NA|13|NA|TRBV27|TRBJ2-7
CASSFGEPYEQYF
TGTGCCAGCAGTTTTGGGGAGCCCTACGAGCAGTACTTC
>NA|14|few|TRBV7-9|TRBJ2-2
CASSWGANTGELFF
TGTGCCAGCAGCTGGGGCGCGAACACCGGGGAGCTGTTTTTT
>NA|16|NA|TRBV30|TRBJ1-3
CAWSVPVGGRGNTIYF
TGTGCCTGGAGTGTACCAGTAGGGGGGAGAGGAAACACCATATATTTT
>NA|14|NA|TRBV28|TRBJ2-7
CASWAPGPTYEQYF
TGTGCCAGCTGGGCGCCAGGGCCCACCTACGAGCAGTACTTC
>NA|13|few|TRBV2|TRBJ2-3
CASSGGMADTQYF
TGTGCCAGCAGTGGGGGGATGGCAGATACGCAGTATTTT
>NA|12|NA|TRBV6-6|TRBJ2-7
CASSYSDYEQYF
TGTGCCAGCAGTTACTCGGACTACGAGCAGTACTTC
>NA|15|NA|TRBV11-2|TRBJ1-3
CASSLRGGSGNTIYF
TGTGCCAGCAGCTTAAGAGGGGGGTCTGGAAACACCATATATTTT
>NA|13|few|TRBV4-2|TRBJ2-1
CASSQEMTGEQFF
TGTGCCAGCAGCCAAGAGATGACGGGGGAGCAGTTCTTC
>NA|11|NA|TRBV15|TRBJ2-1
CATSTVYEQFF
TGTGCCACCAGCACAGTCTATGAGCAGTTCTTC
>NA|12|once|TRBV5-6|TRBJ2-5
CASSLARETQYF
TGTGCCAGCAGCTTGGCCAGGGAGACCCAGTACTTC
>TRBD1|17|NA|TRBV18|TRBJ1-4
CASSPFRWTGPDEKLFF
TGTGCCAGCTCACCATTCCGTTGGACAGGCCCGGATGAAAAACTGTTTTTT
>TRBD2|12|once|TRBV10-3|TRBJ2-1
CAIRREGVEQFF
TGTGCCATCAGACGGGAGGGGGTTGAGCAGTTCTTC
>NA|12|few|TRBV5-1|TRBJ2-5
CASSFRQETQYF
TGCGCCAGCAGCTTCCGGCAAGAGACCCAGTACTTC
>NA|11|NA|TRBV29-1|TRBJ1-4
CSAQLGEKLFF
TGCAGCGCCCAACTAGGTGAAAAACTGTTTTTT
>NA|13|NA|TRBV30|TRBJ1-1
CAWSVQRNTEAFF
TGTGCCTGGAGTGTACAAAGGAACACTGAAGCTTTCTTT
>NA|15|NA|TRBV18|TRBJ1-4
CASSRAPAPNEKLFF
TGTGCCAGCTCACGGGCCCCCGCGCCTAATGAAAAACTGTTTTTT
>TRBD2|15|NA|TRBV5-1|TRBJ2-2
CASSLVAGGTGELFF
TGCGCCAGCAGCTTGGTAGCGGGAGGCACCGGGGAGCTGTTTTTT
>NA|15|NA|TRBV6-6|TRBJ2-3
CASSYEGQRTDTQYF
TGTGCCAGCAGTTACGAAGGACAGCGCACAGATACGCAGTATTTT
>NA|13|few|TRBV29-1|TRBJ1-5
CSVGASTNQPQHF
TGCAGCGTGGGGGCCAGCACCAATCAGCCCCAGCATTTT
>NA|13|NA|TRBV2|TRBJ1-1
CAGSRGWDTEAFF
TGTGCCGGTAGTAGGGGGTGGGACACTGAAGCTTTCTTT
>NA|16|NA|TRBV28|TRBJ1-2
CASSLAGGRNLYGYTF
TGTGCCAGCAGTTTAGCTGGTGGGCGGAACCTTTATGGCTACACCTTC